Listed here is a single TCR beta chain. V shed 4 bases and J shed 2 bases, with 11 bases lying between them. From germline, CDR1 is MNHNS and CDR2 SASEGT. CDR3 length: 15 residues. This specimen comes from a study of PD-L1 blockade in urothelial cancer. Regarding time point: pretreatment peripheral blood. The data were produced by immunoSEQ multiplex PCR, yet TCRdb's version contains in-frame clones alone and is incomplete. The sample includes tens of thousands of clones, roughly 89% of them seen just once. The origin of this receptor is a man aged 60 to 69 with urothelial cancer. The chain has TRBV6-1 and TRBJ2-2; D possibly corresponds to TRBD1 (6 bases). Material: PBMCs, obtained around atezolizumab (anti-PD-L1) treatment. The DNA of the CDR3 is TGTGCCAGCAGTGTTCAGGGGTCCAACACCGGGGAGCTGTTTTTT. It translates to CASSVQGSNTGELFF.